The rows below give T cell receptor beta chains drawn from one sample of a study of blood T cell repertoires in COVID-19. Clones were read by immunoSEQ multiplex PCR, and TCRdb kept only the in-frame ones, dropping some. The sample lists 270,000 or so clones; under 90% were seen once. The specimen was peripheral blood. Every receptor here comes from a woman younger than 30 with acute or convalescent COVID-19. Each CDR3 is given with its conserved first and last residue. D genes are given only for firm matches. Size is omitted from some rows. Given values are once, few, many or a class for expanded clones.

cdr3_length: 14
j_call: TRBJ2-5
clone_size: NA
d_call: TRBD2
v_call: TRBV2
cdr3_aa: CASSPRPNSSGEYF
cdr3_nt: TGTGCCAGCAGTCCTCGTCCCAATTCTAGCGGAGAGTACTTC

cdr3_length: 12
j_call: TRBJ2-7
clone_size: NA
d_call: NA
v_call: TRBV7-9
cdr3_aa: CASSLRTEEQYF
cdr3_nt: TGTGCCAGCAGCCTCAGGACTGAAGAGCAGTACTTC

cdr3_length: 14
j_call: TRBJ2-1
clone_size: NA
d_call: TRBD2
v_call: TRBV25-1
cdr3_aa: CASSGAGGPNEQFF
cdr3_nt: TGTGCCAGCAGTGGCGCGGGAGGGCCGAATGAGCAGTTCTTC

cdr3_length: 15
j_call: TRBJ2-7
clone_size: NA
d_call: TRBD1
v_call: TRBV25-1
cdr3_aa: CASSEDWTGAYEQYF
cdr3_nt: TGTGCCAGCAGTGAGGATTGGACAGGGGCCTACGAGCAGTACTTC

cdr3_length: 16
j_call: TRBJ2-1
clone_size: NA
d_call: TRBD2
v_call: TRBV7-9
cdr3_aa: CASSLGASGRGNEQFF
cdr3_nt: TGTGCCAGCAGCCTTGGGGCTAGCGGGAGGGGGAATGAGCAGTTCTTC

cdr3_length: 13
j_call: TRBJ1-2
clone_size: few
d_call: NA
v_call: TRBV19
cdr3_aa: CASSIRDRGGYTF
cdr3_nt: TGTGCCAGTAGTATCCGGGACCGGGGGGGCTACACCTTC

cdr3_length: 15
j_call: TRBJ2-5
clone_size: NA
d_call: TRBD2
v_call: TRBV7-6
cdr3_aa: CASSLLAGRGETQYF
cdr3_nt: TGTGCCAGCAGCTTACTCGCAGGGCGGGGGGAGACCCAGTACTTC

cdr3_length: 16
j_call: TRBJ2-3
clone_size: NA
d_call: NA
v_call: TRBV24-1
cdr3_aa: CATSDLHGGGSDTQYF
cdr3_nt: TGTGCCACCAGTGATTTGCACGGGGGTGGGTCAGATACGCAGTATTTT

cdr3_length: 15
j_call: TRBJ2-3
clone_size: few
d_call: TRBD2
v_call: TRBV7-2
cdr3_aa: CASRPWAGGPDTQYF
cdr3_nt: TGTGCCAGCCGCCCCTGGGCGGGAGGGCCGGATACGCAGTATTTT

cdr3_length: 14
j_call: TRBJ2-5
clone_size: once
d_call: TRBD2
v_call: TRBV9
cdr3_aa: CASSASGTSETQYF
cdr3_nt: TGTGCCAGCAGCGCGTCCGGGACTAGCGAGACCCAGTACTTC

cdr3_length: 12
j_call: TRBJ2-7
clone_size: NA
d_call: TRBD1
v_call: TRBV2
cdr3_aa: CAMEGGSYEQYF
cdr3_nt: TGTGCCATGGAAGGGGGCTCTTACGAGCAGTACTTC

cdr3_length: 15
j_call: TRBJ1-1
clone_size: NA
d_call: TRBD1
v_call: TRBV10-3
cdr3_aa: CAISESGGTGSDAFF
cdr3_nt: TGTGCCATCAGTGAGTCGGGTGGGACAGGGTCGGATGCTTTCTTT

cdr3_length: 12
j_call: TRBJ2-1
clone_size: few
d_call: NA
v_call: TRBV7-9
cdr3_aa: CASSLDWSEQFF
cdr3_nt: TGTGCCAGCAGCTTAGACTGGAGTGAGCAGTTCTTC

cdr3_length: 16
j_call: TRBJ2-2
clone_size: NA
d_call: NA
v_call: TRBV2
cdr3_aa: CASSENRRGRTGELFF
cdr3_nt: TGTGCCAGCAGTGAAAACAGAAGGGGCCGCACCGGGGAGCTGTTTTTT

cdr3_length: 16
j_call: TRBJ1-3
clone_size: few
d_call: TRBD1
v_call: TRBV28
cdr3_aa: CASSSFNRGSGNTIYF
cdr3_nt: TGTGCCAGCAGTTCCTTTAACAGGGGATCGGGAAACACCATATATTTT

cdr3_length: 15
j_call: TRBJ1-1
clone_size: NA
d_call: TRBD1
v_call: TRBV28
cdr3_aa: CASSTIRDRGPEAFF
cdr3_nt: TGTGCCAGCAGTACTATTAGGGACAGGGGGCCTGAAGCTTTCTTT

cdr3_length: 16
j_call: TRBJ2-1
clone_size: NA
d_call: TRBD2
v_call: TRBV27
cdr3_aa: CASSEGGGRYYNEQFF
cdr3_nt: TGTGCCAGCAGTGAGGGCGGCGGGAGGTACTACAATGAGCAGTTCTTC

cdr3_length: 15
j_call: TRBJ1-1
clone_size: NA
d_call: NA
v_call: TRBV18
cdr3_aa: CASSNRQKEMIEAFF
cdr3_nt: TGTGCCAGCTCAAACCGACAGAAGGAAATGATTGAAGCTTTCTTT

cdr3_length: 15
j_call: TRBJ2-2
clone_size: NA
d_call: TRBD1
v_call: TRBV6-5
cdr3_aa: CASRWTGANTGELFF
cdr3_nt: TGTGCCAGCAGGTGGACAGGGGCGAACACCGGGGAGCTGTTTTTT

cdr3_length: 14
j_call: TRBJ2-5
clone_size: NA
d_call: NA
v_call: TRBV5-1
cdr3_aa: CASRVQVTAETQYF
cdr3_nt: TGCGCCAGCAGAGTACAGGTCACCGCGGAGACCCAGTACTTC

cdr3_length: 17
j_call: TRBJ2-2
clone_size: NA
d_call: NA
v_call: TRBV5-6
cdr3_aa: CASSLDRGASGTGELFF
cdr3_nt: TGTGCCAGCAGCTTGGACCGCGGGGCCAGTGGCACCGGGGAGCTGTTTTTT

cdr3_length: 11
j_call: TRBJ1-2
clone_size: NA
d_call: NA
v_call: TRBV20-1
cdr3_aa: CSARRPRGYTF
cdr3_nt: TGCAGTGCTAGGAGGCCGCGCGGCTACACCTTC

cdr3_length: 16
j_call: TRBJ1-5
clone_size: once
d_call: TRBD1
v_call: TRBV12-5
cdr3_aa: CASATTGGSGNQPQHF
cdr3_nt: TGTGCTAGTGCCACTACAGGGGGCAGTGGGAATCAGCCCCAGCATTTT

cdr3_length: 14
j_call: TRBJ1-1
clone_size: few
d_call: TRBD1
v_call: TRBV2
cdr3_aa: CASSQQGARTEAFF
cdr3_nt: TGTGCCAGCAGTCAACAGGGGGCACGGACTGAAGCTTTCTTT

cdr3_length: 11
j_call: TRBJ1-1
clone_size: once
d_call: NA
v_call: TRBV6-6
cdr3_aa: CASSSPGEAFF
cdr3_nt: TGTGCCAGCAGTTCCCCCGGAGAGGCTTTCTTT

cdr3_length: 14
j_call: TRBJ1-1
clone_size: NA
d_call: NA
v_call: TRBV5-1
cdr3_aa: CASSLGHQNTEAFF
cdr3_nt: TGCGCCAGCAGCTTGGGACACCAGAACACTGAAGCTTTCTTT

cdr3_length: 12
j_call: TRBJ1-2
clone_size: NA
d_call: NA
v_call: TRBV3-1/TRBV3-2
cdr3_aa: CASSQLNYGYTF
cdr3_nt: TGTGCCAGCAGCCAACTTAACTATGGCTACACCTTC

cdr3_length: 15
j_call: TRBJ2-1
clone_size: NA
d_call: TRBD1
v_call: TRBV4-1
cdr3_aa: CASSQELQGAYEQFF
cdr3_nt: TGCGCCAGCAGCCAAGAATTACAGGGGGCATATGAGCAGTTCTTC

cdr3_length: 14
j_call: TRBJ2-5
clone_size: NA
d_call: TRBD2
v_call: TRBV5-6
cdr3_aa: CASSLGLAGETQYF
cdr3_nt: TGTGCCAGCAGCTTGGGACTAGCGGGGGAGACCCAGTACTTC

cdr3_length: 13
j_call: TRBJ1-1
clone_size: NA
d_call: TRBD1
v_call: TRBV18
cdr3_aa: CASSRGTGNEAFF
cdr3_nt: TGTGCCAGCTCACGAGGGACAGGGAATGAAGCTTTCTTT

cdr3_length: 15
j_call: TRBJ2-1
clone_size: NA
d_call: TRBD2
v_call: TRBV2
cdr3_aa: CASRKLAGGNNEQFF
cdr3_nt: TGTGCCAGCAGAAAACTAGCGGGAGGGAACAATGAGCAGTTCTTC